This T cell receptor beta chain was obtained from a study of blood T cell repertoires in COVID-19. Study background: COVID-19 samples from acute and convalescent phases originated in the United States, Italy and Spain. The analysed material was cDNA or gDNA that came from T cells, B-cell-depleted T cells, or PBMCs.

In the study's own analysis: Amplified reference gene primers provided the basis for estimating nucleated cell counts. Only in-frame clones appear in the TCRdb table, and some are missing; sequencing was by immunoSEQ multiplex PCR. V and J calls and clone size follow that table, whereas D and trimming were derived from the DNA. The sample consists of tens of thousands of clones, around 89% of them appearing once. The germline gives CDR1 LNHDA, CDR2 SQIVND (reference sequence). Germline trimming cut 4 bases from V and 2 bases from J; bases unmatched to any gene: 2. The CDR3 runs 14 residues. J is TRBJ1-5 and V is TRBV19, with 7 bases matching TRBD1. The clonotype originates from a human donor in a cohort sampled during active COVID-19. The specimen was peripheral blood. CDR3 residues: CASSRGQRNQPQHF. The CDR3 nucleotides are TGTGCCAGTAGTAGGGGACAGCGCAATCAGCCCCAGCATTTT.